One TCR beta chain is described in this entry. What it recognizes is unknown. Germline-derived CDR1 and CDR2 are LNHNV and YYDKDF (reference sequence). V lost 0 bases and J lost 4; bases outside the gene matches: 8. The length of the CDR3 is 19 residues. FACS sorted CD4+ or CD8+ T cells into CD45RA+ naive and CD45RO+ memory. The sample is drawn from a study of regulatory dendritic cells for organ transplantation. Regarding the study as a whole: Considerable individual heterogeneity was seen in alloreactive memory CD8+ T cells. Memory CD8+ T cells were the most oligoclonal; naive cells were highly diverse.

Libraries were prepared by immunoSEQ multiplex PCR; TCRdb keeps only in-frame clonotypes and omits some of them. The table has 35,000 to 40,000 clones, 75% to 95% seen once. This chain links TRBV15 with TRBJ2-1; 14 nucleotides line up with TRBD2. Sequencing used naive CD8+ T cells from blood. Subset: CD45RA+ naive T cells. The TCR comes from a human donor in good health. The chain's CDR3 is CATSRDGGTSGREYNEQFF. The CDR3 region has the DNA TGTGCCACCAGCAGAGATGGGGGGACTAGCGGGAGAGAATACAATGAGCAGTTCTTC. Drawing the rest from reference TRBV15 and TRBJ2-1, the complete variable domain is DAMVIQNPRYQVTQFGKPVTLSCSQTLNHNVMYWYQQKSSQAPKLLFHYYDKDFNNEADTPDNFQSRRPNTSFCFLDIRSPGLGDTAMYLCATSRDGGTSGREYNEQFFGPGTRLTVL.